This TCR beta chain was obtained from a study of T cell repertoires in cytomegalovirus infection (dated by TCRdb to about 2019). Study-wide context: The HLA type of each donor mattered for the analysis, because public TCR beta signatures pointed to carriage of CMV infection along with the matching HLA type. Summary of the overall study and its limitations: Cumulative frequency of public TCR beta family members discriminated carriers of CMV infection plus the relevant HLA type in this cohort and an independent approximately 370-donor cohort. The ex vivo response was dominated by HLA-C-restricted CMV-specific TCR beta clonotypes, which also provided the single most frequent clonotype in two of eight donors.

The germline V gene encodes CDR1 SGHTA and CDR2 FQGNSA. Trimming leaves V shorter by 5 bases and J shorter by 7 bases, with the junction holding 6 bases beyond the gene matches. Its CDR3 holds 13 amino acids, cysteine through phenylalanine. Only the CDR3 portion is preserved as DNA: 39 bases, with reading frame beginning at the first base. The sequencer was an Illumina HiSeq 1500. TCRdb reprocessed the public reads (quality trimming at Q25 with fastp, clone calling with MiXCR) and kept in-frame beta chains. Identical CDR3 proteins give one entry, which carries the most common genes and DNA. This sample is represented by some 390,000 distinct CDR3 sequences; around 18% of them were singletons. About 10% of the sample belongs to the ten largest clones. This clonotype showed up many times. The antigen it binds to is not known. Per-base quality was not reported, and no clone a single base away is much larger than it.

The sequencing input was PBMCs. This sequence was found in a human donor in good health (CMV status not recorded). Some clones in this sample may be carry-over from other donors' samples. Rearrangement joined TRBV7-2 to TRBJ1-1, and 8 junctional nucleotides match TRBD1. The CDR3 reads CASSPTGQDEAFF. The DNA sequence is TGTGCCAGCAGCCCCACGGGACAGGATGAAGCTTTCTTT. Where the CDR3 stops, the reference TRBV7-2 and TRBJ1-1 genes take over; the full variable domain is GAGVSQSPSNKVTEKGKDVELRCDPISGHTALYWYRQSLGQGLEFLIYFQGNSAPDKSGLPSDRFSAERTGGSVSTLTIQRTQQEDSAVYLCASSPTGQDEAFFGQGTRLTVV.